This T cell receptor (beta chain) originates from a study of PD-L1 blockade in urothelial cancer. Study-level information: From 0 to 3 prior chemotherapy regimens had been given to the patients.

The CDR3 consists of 17 residues. The junction had 3 bases not matched to a gene; V was cut back by 0 bases and J by 1 base. CDR1 is SGHRS, CDR2 YFSETQ, per germline. Every PCR got spiked synthetic TCR analog templates. TCRdb's copy holds only in-frame clones and misses some; the assay was immunoSEQ multiplex PCR. The profile covers tens of thousands of clones, with 85% to 90% appearing a single time and approximately 15% taken by the ten largest. The time point was: pretreatment peripheral blood. This TCR came from a man aged 60 to 69 with urothelial cancer. V usage is TRBV5-1 and J usage is TRBJ2-3; TRBD2 matches at 12 bases. Material: PBMCs, obtained around atezolizumab (anti-PD-L1) treatment. CDR3 sequence: CASSLGTSGEGTDTQYF. The CDR3 DNA reads TGCGCCAGCAGCTTGGGGACTAGCGGGGAGGGCACAGATACGCAGTATTTT. The full variable domain, in which reference TRBV5-1 and TRBJ2-3 provide the parts outside the CDR3, is KAGVTQTPRYLIKTRGQQVTLSCSPISGHRSVSWYQQTPGQGLQFLFEYFSETQRNKGNFPGRFSGRQFSNSRSEMNVSTLELGDSALYLCASSLGTSGEGTDTQYFGPGTRLTVL.